One and the same sample provided the 32 T cell receptor beta chains below, sequenced in a study of blood T cell repertoires in COVID-19. Produced via immunoSEQ multiplex PCR; TCRdb's table is partial and in-frame only. The sample lists 360,000 or so clones, 80% to 85% occurring once. Sequenced sample: PBMCs or T cells enriched from blood (not recorded which). The receptor source for this set is a woman between 50 and 59 years old who had recovered from COVID-19.

The rearrangement uses TRBV27 and TRBJ2-5; 8 bases are a match to TRBD2. This CDR3 is built from 13 residues. Germline loops: CDR1 MNHEY, CDR2 SMNVEV (reference sequence). The junction had 6 bases not matched to a gene; V was cut back by 7 bases and J by 5 bases. The CDR3: CASTRAGDETQYF. The CDR3 DNA sequence: TGTGCCAGCACCCGAGCGGGAGACGAGACCCAGTACTTC.

This clone was seen just once. The chain joins TRBV2 to TRBJ1-1; 8 bases map to TRBD1. Germline CDR1 is SNHLY and CDR2 is FYNNEI. V gave up 8 bases and J gave up 1 base; unmatched junction bases: 6. The CDR3 loop spans 14 amino acids. Here the CDR3 DNA reads TGTGCCAGCGAAAGACAGGGGAGGAACACTGAAGCTTTCTTT. Protein product: CASERQGRNTEAFF.

The chain uses TRBV19 and TRBJ1-5, with 8 bases that match TRBD1. J gave up 3 bases and V 0 bases, and 10 bases lay outside the gene matches. The CDR3 has 18 residues. CDR1 is LNHDA and CDR2 is SQIVND in the germline V gene (reference sequence). The CDR3 sequence: CASSIEGIGQGYNQPQHF. The CDR3 DNA reads TGTGCCAGTAGTATAGAGGGGATAGGACAGGGCTACAATCAGCCCCAGCATTTT.

The V and J genes are TRBV19 and TRBJ1-4; the D gene is possibly TRBD1 (6 bases). The CDR3 totals 15 residues. The germline V and J ends were trimmed by 6 bases and 8 bases, with 19 bases remaining between them. CDR1 LNHDA and CDR2 SQIVND come from the germline V gene (reference sequence). The chain's CDR3 is CASSQNTGIEEKLFF. The CDR3 DNA is TGTGCCAGTAGCCAAAATACAGGGATCGAGGAAAAACTGTTTTTT.

This chain connects TRBV5-1 to TRBJ1-4; no reliable D call. V lost 0 bases and J lost 3, with 9 bases in between. The CDR3 is made up of 15 amino acids. Germline V gene sequence: CDR1 SGHRS, CDR2 YFSETQ. CDR3 DNA: TGCGCCAGCAGCTTGGCATCGTCGGCTAATGAAAAACTGTTTTTT. Protein product: CASSLASSANEKLFF.

The chain couples TRBV18 to TRBJ2-7; no definite D call. Trimming stripped 3 bases from V and 5 bases from J, with 11 bases between. The germline V gene encodes CDR1 KGHSH and CDR2 LQKENI. The CDR3 covers 13 residues. CDR3 protein: CASSPQRFNEQYF. DNA for the CDR3: TGTGCCAGCTCACCTCAGAGGTTCAACGAGCAGTACTTC.

This clone was observed a few times. J is TRBJ2-3 and V is TRBV5-3, with a weak D call TRBD1 (5 bases). TRBV5-3 belongs to the ORF category, with a function that is uncertain. V was shortened by 9 bases and J by 6 bases, with 11 bases between the two germline ends. CDR3 size: 11 residues. The CDR3 bases are TGTGCCAACCAGGGTTGGGATACGCAGTATTTT. Its translation: CANQGWDTQYF.

The rearrangement links TRBV29-1 to TRBJ2-2; D possibly corresponds to TRBD2 (5 bases). CDR3 size: 11 residues. Germline assignment: CDR1 SQVTM and CDR2 ANQGSEA. Between the trimmed V and J ends, which lost 7 bases and 8 bases, there was a span of 11 bases. The CDR3, as DNA: TGCAGCGACCAGGAGCGGGGGGAGCTGTTTTTT. Amino acids: CSDQERGELFF.

The V and J genes are TRBV27 and TRBJ2-1; a possible D gene is TRBD1 (7 bases). V lost 2 bases, J lost 5 bases, and 28 bases lay in between. The CDR3 length is 20 residues. Per germline, CDR1 MNHEY and CDR2 SMNVEV (reference sequence). The CDR3: CASSLIGLLGGRDRHNEQFF. The CDR3 coding sequence is TGTGCCAGCAGTTTAATCGGGCTTTTGGGAGGCCGGGACAGACACAATGAGCAGTTCTTC.

The genes are TRBV30 and TRBJ1-5, with 8 bases aligning to TRBD1. Germline values: CDR1 GTSNPN, CDR2 SVGIG (reference sequence). The CDR3 is 17 amino acids. V lost 0 bases and J lost 5; bases outside the gene matches: 12. The CDR3 loop is CAWSVRSGTGRDQPQHF. The DNA for the CDR3 is TGTGCCTGGAGTGTACGTAGTGGGACAGGACGCGATCAGCCCCAGCATTTT.

The chain carries TRBV19 and TRBJ2-7; TRBD1 is a possible D gene (5 bases). The CDR3 consists of 16 residues. CDR1 is LNHDA, CDR2 SQIVND, per germline (reference sequence). Trimming left V 8 bases short and J 2 bases short, with 22 bases between. This CDR3 reads CASRGAASAPPYEQYF. CDR3 DNA sequence: TGTGCCAGTCGTGGGGCCGCTAGTGCTCCACCCTACGAGCAGTACTTC.

A single count supports this clone. This chain connects TRBV7-9 to TRBJ2-7; D may be TRBD2 (6 bases). The germline CDR1 and CDR2 sequences are SEHNR and FQNEAQ (reference sequence). Trimming took 4 bases from V and 5 from J, leaving 15 bases between them. This CDR3 region has 14 residues. Written as DNA, the CDR3 is TGTGCCAGCAGCTCCAGGGACTTTTGGGACGAGCAGTACTTC. It codes for CASSSRDFWDEQYF.

The chain has TRBV4-2 and TRBJ1-5; D is possibly TRBD1 (6 bases). This CDR3 region has 13 residues. With 7 bases removed from V and 4 bases from J, the gap between germline ends came to 11 bases. The V gene's germline CDR1 is LGHNA and CDR2 YNFKEQ. CDR3 nucleotide sequence: TGTGCCAGCACTAGAGGGGGAAATCAGCCCCAGCATTTT. It yields the protein CASTRGGNQPQHF.

The J gene is TRBJ1-1, the V gene TRBV18; no clear D gene. V was cut by 10 bases and J by 0 bases, with 9 bases left in between. Germline V gives CDR1 KGHSH, CDR2 LQKENI. The CDR3 spans 12 residues. Here the CDR3 reads CATGGLNTEAFF. The CDR3 DNA sequence: TGTGCCACCGGAGGCCTGAACACTGAAGCTTTCTTT.

This clone showed up just a few times. This chain joins TRBV6-5 and TRBJ2-1; TRBD2 agrees at 13 bases. V lost 3 bases, J lost 8 bases, and 7 bases stayed unmatched. Germline CDR1 is MNHEY and CDR2 is SVGAGI. This CDR3 contains 16 residues. The CDR3 region is CASSYRTSGGSYEQFF. In nucleotides, the CDR3 is TGTGCCAGCAGTTATCGGACTAGCGGGGGTAGCTATGAGCAGTTCTTC.

The rearrangement uses TRBV28 and TRBJ1-1; 7 bases fit TRBD1. The V gene end was trimmed by 4 bases and the J gene end by 6 bases; junction bases not matched to a gene: 11. CDR1 and CDR2 from the germline V gene are MDHEN and SYDVKM. The CDR3 contains 15 residues. The CDR3 reads CASSSSGGYGAEAFF. CDR3 sequence (DNA): TGTGCCAGCAGTTCATCAGGGGGATATGGGGCTGAAGCTTTCTTT.

The chain is built from TRBV5-1 and TRBJ1-2; D remains ambiguous. CDR3 length: 13 amino acids. Deletions cut 0 bases from V and 8 bases from J, with 11 bases between. Germline assignment: CDR1 SGHRS and CDR2 YFSETQ. CDR3 coding DNA: TGCGCCAGCAGCTTGGTGGGAGAAAAAGGCTACACCTTC. Its protein is CASSLVGEKGYTF.

J is TRBJ1-1 and V is TRBV3-1 (or the pseudogene TRBV3-2); possible D gene TRBD1, 6 bases. This CDR3 contains 17 residues. V lost 1 base and J 2 bases, leaving 17 bases between the germline ends. Germline V gene lookup returns CDR1 LGHDT and CDR2 YNNKEL (reference sequence). CDR3: CASSQVSSGTTNTEAFF. The CDR3 nucleotides read TGTGCCAGCAGCCAAGTTAGTTCCGGGACAACTAACACTGAAGCTTTCTTT.

The chain combines TRBV5-1 with TRBJ1-1; 7 nucleotides line up with TRBD1. The CDR3 is made up of 15 amino acids. V gave up 4 bases and J gave up 1 base; unmatched junction bases: 7. Germline CDR1 is SGHRS and CDR2 is YFSETQ. Here the CDR3 DNA reads TGCGCCAGCAGCCCCCCGGGACAGAGGAACACTGAAGCTTTCTTT. Residues: CASSPPGQRNTEAFF. The whole variable domain, remainder taken from reference TRBV5-1 and TRBJ1-1, is KAGVTQTPRYLIKTRGQQVTLSCSPISGHRSVSWYQQTPGQGLQFLFEYFSETQRNKGNFPGRFSGRQFSNSRSEMNVSTLELGDSALYLCASSPPGQRNTEAFFGQGTRLTVV.

This clone was counted once. This chain connects TRBV7-9 to TRBJ2-1; D gene uncertain. Per the germline V gene, CDR1 is SEHNR and CDR2 is FQNEAQ (reference sequence). V gave up 5 bases and J gave up 0 bases, with 5 bases separating them. The CDR3 runs 13 residues. CDR3: CASSPSSYNEQFF. The CDR3 nucleotides read TGTGCCAGCAGCCCCAGCTCCTACAATGAGCAGTTCTTC.

The chain uses TRBV12-3 or TRBV12-4 and TRBJ2-2; D is perhaps TRBD1 (5 bases). Between the trimmed V and J ends, which lost 4 bases and 6 bases, there was a span of 6 bases. There are 12 residues in the CDR3. Here the CDR3 DNA reads TGTGCCAGCAGTTGGGGCTCCGGGGAGCTGTTTTTT. It codes for CASSWGSGELFF.

The chain uses TRBV20-1 and TRBJ1-2, with a tentative D call TRBD1 (5 bases). V lost 6 bases and J lost 4, with 6 bases in between. Germline V CDR1 and CDR2: DFQATT, SNEGSKA (reference sequence). CDR3 length equals 10 residues. This CDR3 is CSADSYGYTF. DNA for the CDR3: TGCAGTGCCGACAGCTATGGCTACACCTTC.

V gene TRBV5-1 combines with J gene TRBJ2-7; 9 bases line up with TRBD2. Germline V gives CDR1 SGHRS, CDR2 YFSETQ. There are 16 residues in the CDR3. V lost 0 bases, J lost 6 bases, and 10 bases stayed unmatched. The CDR3 bases are TGCGCCAGCAGCTTGGTTAGTGGCGGGAGGGCCGGCGAGCAGTACTTC. Protein: CASSLVSGGRAGEQYF.

This chain uses TRBV15 with TRBJ1-2; D gene ambiguous. Germline-derived CDR1 and CDR2 are LNHNV and YYDKDF (reference sequence). V lost 0 bases to trimming and J lost 5 bases, with 10 bases between them. The CDR3 runs to 14 residues. CDR3 sequence: CATSRDNREYGYTF. DNA of the CDR3: TGTGCCACCAGCAGAGATAACAGAGAATATGGCTACACCTTC.

V and J are TRBV24-1 and TRBJ1-3; tentatively, D is TRBD1 (6 bases). CDR3 length: 16 residues. Deletions cut 5 bases from V and 0 bases from J, with 13 bases between. The germline gives CDR1 KGHDR, CDR2 SFDVKD. The CDR3 DNA is TGTGCCACCAGTGCTACACAGGGTTACTCTGGAAACACCATATATTTT. Protein sequence: CATSATQGYSGNTIYF.

The count of this clone is one. A much larger clone differs from this one at a single base, so this may be a read error. The rearrangement uses TRBV7-9 and TRBJ1-2, with TRBD1 as a possible D gene (6 bases). From germline, CDR1 is SEHNR and CDR2 FQNEAQ (reference sequence). CDR3 size: 13 residues. The V end was cut by 3 bases, the J end by 2 bases, with 7 bases between. Here the CDR3 reads CASSFDRNYGYTF. The CDR3 nucleotides are TGTGCCAGCAGCTTCGACAGGAACTATGGCTACACCTTC. The variable domain in full, with the rest retrieved from reference TRBV7-9 and TRBJ1-2, is DTGVSQNPRHKITKRGQNVTFRCDPISEHNRLYWYRQTLGQGPEFLTYFQNEAQLEKSRLLSDRFSAERPKGSFSTLEIQRTEQGDSAMYLCASSFDRNYGYTFGSGTRLTVV.

The J gene is TRBJ2-3, the V gene TRBV12-3 or TRBV12-4; 9 bases match TRBD1. The J segment lost 4 bases and the V segment lost 8 bases, leaving 4 bases of the junction unmatched. This CDR3 spans 13 amino acids. The CDR3 DNA reads as TGTGCCAGCCAGACAGGGGGAGCAGATACGCAGTATTTT. The encoded protein is CASQTGGADTQYF.

This clone was recorded a few times. This chain joins TRBV14 and TRBJ1-6; TRBD1 agrees at 7 bases. The germline CDR1 and CDR2 sequences are SGHDN and FVKESK. There are 13 residues in the CDR3. V lost 9 bases and J lost 8; bases outside the gene matches: 7. For the CDR3, the DNA is TGTGCCAGGGAGACAGGGCGAGATTCACCCCTCCACTTT. This encodes CARETGRDSPLHF.

This chain joins TRBV6-2 or TRBV6-3 and TRBJ1-2; D might be TRBD1 (5 bases). This CDR3 spans 13 amino acids. With 0 bases removed from V and 8 bases from J, the gap between germline ends came to 10 bases. Germline CDR1 MNHEY, CDR2 SVGEGT. The CDR3 nucleotides read TGTGCCAGCAGTTACTCGGGCAGGGAAGGCTACACCTTC. It codes for CASSYSGREGYTF.

The V call is TRBV19, the J call TRBJ1-1; D is ambiguous. Trimming stripped 4 bases from V and 4 bases from J, with 10 bases between. The CDR3 covers 13 residues. The germline V gene encodes CDR1 LNHDA and CDR2 SQIVND (reference sequence). The CDR3 sequence is CASSTGVGTEAFF. The DNA of the CDR3 is TGTGCCAGTAGTACCGGGGTGGGCACTGAAGCTTTCTTT. The variable domain in full, with the rest retrieved from reference TRBV19 and TRBJ1-1, is DGGITQSPKYLFRKEGQNVTLSCEQNLNHDAMYWYRQDPGQGLRLIYYSQIVNDFQKGDIAEGYSVSREKKESFPLTVTSAQKNPTAFYLCASSTGVGTEAFFGQGTRLTVV.

The chain's CDR3 is CASMRQGVNQPQHF. The DNA for the CDR3 is TGTGCCAGTATGCGACAGGGGGTCAATCAGCCCCAGCATTTT. The genes are TRBV19 and TRBJ1-5, with 9 bases identical to TRBD1. From germline, CDR1 is LNHDA and CDR2 SQIVND (reference sequence). J lost 3 bases, V lost 7 bases, and 4 bases had no gene match. The CDR3 has 14 residues.

V is TRBV7-9 and J is TRBJ1-4; no firm D call. The CDR3 loop spans 14 amino acids. Germline V gene sequence: CDR1 SEHNR, CDR2 FQNEAQ (reference sequence). Trimming took 4 bases from V and 3 from J, leaving 9 bases between them. The CDR3 region is CASSSGLSNEKLFF. The CDR3 nucleotides read TGTGCCAGCAGCTCGGGGTTGTCTAATGAAAAACTGTTTTTT.